One and the same sample provided the 5 T cell receptor beta chains below, sequenced in a study of shared clonotypes between healthy human individuals. Clones were read by immunoSEQ multiplex PCR, and TCRdb kept only the in-frame ones, dropping some. In the table there are about 2.4 million clones, approximately 93% of which are singletons. The specimen was naive CD4+ T cells from PBMCs. Noted subset: CD45RA+ positively selected. The receptor set was obtained from a man aged 18 to 29 in good health. Some clones in this sample may be carry-over from other donors' samples.

CDR3 nucleotide sequence: TGTGCCAGCAGCTCCGGGACTAGCGGCACCACAGATACGCAGTATTTT. Its translation: CASSSGTSGTTDTQYF. The rearrangement joins TRBV7-3 to TRBJ2-3; the match to TRBD2 covers 11 bases. V dropped 4 bases and J dropped 2; count of bases not matched to a gene: 5. The germline CDR1 and CDR2 sequences are SGHTA and FQGTGA. The CDR3 is 16 residues long.

A word on this clone: The sample carries other DNA sequences with the same CDR3. V usage is TRBV18 and J usage is TRBJ2-3, with 9 bases aligning to TRBD2. Germline CDR1 and CDR2: KGHSH and LQKENI. The junction had 3 bases not matched to a gene; V was cut back by 5 bases and J by 0 bases. The CDR3 contains 15 residues. The CDR3 reads CASSTLAGSTDTQYF. The DNA for the CDR3 is TGTGCCAGCTCAACTCTAGCGGGAAGCACAGATACGCAGTATTTT.

This sequence joins TRBV11-3 and TRBJ2-7; 7 bases agree with TRBD1. The germline V gene encodes CDR1 SGHNT and CDR2 YENEEA. CDR3 size: 14 residues. The trim removed 5 bases at V and 6 bases at J, leaving 10 bases unmatched. CDR3 in amino acids: CASSEQGSPSEQYF. CDR3 bases: TGTGCCAGCAGCGAACAGGGGTCTCCCTCCGAGCAGTACTTC.

The V gene is TRBV19, the J gene TRBJ1-4; D possibly corresponds to TRBD1 (6 bases). The CDR3 has 15 residues. Germline V gene sequence: CDR1 LNHDA, CDR2 SQIVND (reference sequence). V was trimmed by 5 bases and J by 3 bases, leaving 13 bases between them. The CDR3 reads CASSPSGVPNEKLFF. The CDR3 region has the DNA TGTGCCAGTAGTCCTTCAGGGGTGCCTAATGAAAAACTGTTTTTT.

The V and J genes are TRBV27 and TRBJ2-2; a possible D gene is TRBD1 (5 bases). Trimming removed 3 bases at V and 7 bases at J, with 15 bases between. The CDR3 has 15 amino acids. Germline V lookup: CDR1 MNHEY, CDR2 SMNVEV (reference sequence). Here the CDR3 DNA reads TGTGCCAGCAGTTTGTCCAGGGCTCCTGGCGGGGAGCTGTTTTTT. Protein product: CASSLSRAPGGELFF.